This T cell receptor beta chain was sequenced for a study of OX40 agonist ivuxolimab in advanced cancers. Regarding the study as a whole: Both blood CD4+ and CD8+ T cells showed clonal growth by week 6 at 0.1 to 3.0 mg/kg.

TCRdb's copy holds only in-frame clones and misses some; the assay was immunoSEQ multiplex PCR. The data contain some 83,000 clones, 93% of them singletons. Germline V CDR1 and CDR2: SNHLY, FYNNEI. The CDR3 runs to 15 residues. With V trimmed by 6 bases and J by 14 bases, 16 bases remained unmatched. Comments on this clone: Antigen specificity is unknown.

The sample here was CD4+ or CD8+ T cells sorted from blood, taken in a trial of the OX40 agonist ivuxolimab. This receptor was obtained from an adult with an advanced solid tumor such as melanoma, head and neck, liver or kidney cancer. The chain is built from TRBV2 and TRBJ1-6; 7 nucleotides line up with TRBD1. The CDR3 region has the DNA TGTGCCAGCAGATCCGGGACAGAGAATTTCGGTTCCCTCCACTTT. Amino acids: CASRSGTENFGSLHF.